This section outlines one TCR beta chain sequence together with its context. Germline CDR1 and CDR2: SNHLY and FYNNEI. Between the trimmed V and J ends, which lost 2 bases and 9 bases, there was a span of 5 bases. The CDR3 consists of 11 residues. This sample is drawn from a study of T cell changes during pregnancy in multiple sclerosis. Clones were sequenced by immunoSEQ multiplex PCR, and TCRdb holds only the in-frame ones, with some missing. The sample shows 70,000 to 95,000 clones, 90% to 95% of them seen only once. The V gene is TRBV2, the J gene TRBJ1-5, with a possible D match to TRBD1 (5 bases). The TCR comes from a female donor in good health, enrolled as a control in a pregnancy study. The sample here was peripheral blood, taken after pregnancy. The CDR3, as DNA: TGTGCCAGCAGTGAACAGGGGCCCCAGCATTTT. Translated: CASSEQGPQHF.